The count of the clone carrying this T cell receptor (beta chain) is one. Looked up from germline, CDR1 is SGHTA and CDR2 is FQGNSA. The CDR3 is made up of 14 amino acids. The V end lost 1 base, the J end lost 6 bases, and 10 bases lay between the germline ends. Some clones are missing from TCRdb's copy, which holds only in-frame ones; the method was immunoSEQ multiplex PCR. The data hold hundreds of thousands of clones, with around nine tenths observed a single time. This record comes from a study of blood T cell repertoires in COVID-19. J is TRBJ2-1 and V is TRBV7-2, with D uncertain. This TCR was recovered from a middle-aged woman who had recovered from COVID-19. Sequencing was carried out using PBMCs or T cells enriched from blood (not recorded which). The CDR3 DNA reads TGTGCCAGCAGCTTAGAGGAGCTAGTCAATGAGCAGTTCTTC. Translation gives CASSLEELVNEQFF.